This TCR beta chain was sequenced during a study of blood T cells in healthy people across ages. The second PCR ran about 6 to 12 cycles with a sample-barcoded 5' primer and J-beta primers. All samples gave at least 2.5 million CDR3-containing paired-end reads. One entry per CDR3 protein results from TCRdb running MiXCR on the 5' RACE reads. The data hold over 1,500,000 distinct CDR3 sequences, with around 50% observed a single time. Germline V CDR1 and CDR2: MDHEN, SYDVKM. Trimming pared 8 bases from V and 5 bases from J, leaving 13 bases between. The CDR3 length is 13 residues. Study findings and constraints: Expanded clonotype shifts may have been confounded, as the donors had an unknown CMV status. Per million T cells, TCR beta diversity dropped roughly linearly as age increased.

Ten milliliters of peripheral blood were drawn from each donor into EDTA-treated tubes. Of note for this clonotype: What it binds is not known.

This receptor was obtained from a woman in her thirties or forties in good health. V and J are TRBV28 and TRBJ2-1; D is ambiguous. The sample was blood. The CDR3 DNA reads as TGTGCCAGCCGCTCCGGGCCCAACAATGAGCAGTTCTTC. Translated, it gives CASRSGPNNEQFF.